A selection of T cell receptor beta chains follows, all from one sample in a study of blood T cell repertoires in COVID-19. The data were produced by immunoSEQ multiplex PCR, yet TCRdb's version contains in-frame clones alone and is incomplete. This sample has around 300,000 clones; about 89% occur once, and the top ten carry less than 2.5%. The sample comprised peripheral blood. The origin of the receptors is a man aged 50-60 years with acute or convalescent COVID-19. CDR3s include the opening cysteine and the closing phenylalanine or tryptophan. The order of the fields is D gene, J gene, V gene, clone size, CDR3 DNA, CDR3 protein. The D gene is left open where the match is weak. The listing skips clone size in some rows; elsewhere it reads once, few, many or a size class.

NA,TRBJ2-1,TRBV25-1,once,TGTGCCAGCAGTGATGGAGGGCGGAGGTACAATGAGCAGTTCTTC,CASSDGGRRYNEQFF
NA,TRBJ2-5,TRBV29-1,NA,TGCAGCGTTGAATCGTCGGGTGAGACCCAGTACTTC,CSVESSGETQYF
NA,TRBJ2-5,TRBV5-4,NA,TGTGCCAGCAGCTTGGCTACAACAGGGAGAGAGACCCAGTACTTC,CASSLATTGRETQYF
TRBD1,TRBJ2-3,TRBV5-1,once,TGCGCCAGCAGCCCGGGACAGCCGGGAACAGATACGCAGTATTTT,CASSPGQPGTDTQYF
NA,TRBJ1-1,TRBV5-1,few,TGCGCCAGCAGCGAGCCTCTCCCGGGAGGTTCCGCTGAAGCTTTCTTT,CASSEPLPGGSAEAFF
TRBD2,TRBJ2-3,TRBV5-4,NA,TGTGCCAGCAGCCCCCGGGACGGGGGGACAGATACGCAGTATTTT,CASSPRDGGTDTQYF
NA,TRBJ1-2,TRBV6-5,NA,TGTGCCAGCAGTTACTCGTCCTGGATCTGGGGAGATGGCTACACCTTC,CASSYSSWIWGDGYTF
NA,TRBJ2-4,TRBV19,NA,TGTGCCAGTAGTATGCGGGGGCGCGTCATTCAGTACTTC,CASSMRGRVIQYF
NA,TRBJ2-5,TRBV6-1,NA,TGTGCCAGCAGTGATCGAGACCGACAGCAAGAGACCCAGTACTTC,CASSDRDRQQETQYF
NA,TRBJ2-1,TRBV7-3,NA,TGTGCCAGCAGCCGGGACTCCGTGGGGGGCAATGAGCAGTTCTTC,CASSRDSVGGNEQFF
TRBD1,TRBJ1-2,TRBV9,NA,TGTGCCAGCAGCGCTGGGACAGAAATGATCTATGGCTACACCTTC,CASSAGTEMIYGYTF
NA,TRBJ1-5,TRBV19,NA,TGTGCCAGTACAATGCCGGGACTCCCGGGCAATCAGCCCCAGCATTTT,CASTMPGLPGNQPQHF
TRBD1,TRBJ2-2,TRBV7-8,NA,TGTGCCAGCAGCTTTACAGGGGCCACCGGGGAGCTGTTTTTT,CASSFTGATGELFF
TRBD2,TRBJ2-3,TRBV9,NA,TGTGCCAGCAGCGTAGTAGCGGGGATCACAGATACGCAGTATTTT,CASSVVAGITDTQYF
NA,TRBJ1-5,TRBV19,NA,TGTGCCAGCGGGACCGGGACAACCGTCAATCAGCCCCAGCATTTT,CASGTGTTVNQPQHF
TRBD1,TRBJ2-5,TRBV3-1/TRBV3-2,NA,TGTGCCAGCAGCCGAACACAGGGGACGAGGGGGACAGGAGAGACCCAGTACTTC,CASSRTQGTRGTGETQYF
TRBD2,TRBJ2-1,TRBV10-2,NA,TGCGCCAGCAGTGAGGCAGCGGGGGGCACAAGGCAGTTCTTC,CASSEAAGGTRQFF